The subject of this entry is one TCR beta chain. The sample comes from a study of blood T cell repertoires in COVID-19. CDR1 MDHEN and CDR2 SYDVKM come from the germline V gene. The length of the CDR3 is 14 residues. V trimming: 11 bases; J trimming: 4 bases; junction bases outside the gene matches: 11. In the authors' workflow: Scientists estimated how many nucleated cells there were by amplifying reference gene primers. The data were produced by immunoSEQ multiplex PCR, yet TCRdb's version contains in-frame clones alone and is incomplete. V, J and clone size are taken as reported in that table, and D and trimming were inferred from the DNA itself. This sample has 200,000 to 250,000 clones, with 70% to 85% found just once.

The gene calls are TRBV28 and TRBJ2-5; 9 bases fit TRBD2. The TCR sequence derives from a man between 40 and 49 years old who had recovered from COVID-19. The sequenced sample consisted of PBMCs or T cells enriched from blood (not recorded which). This CDR3 reads CARGGAGGGETQYF. CDR3 in DNA: TGTGCCCGCGGGGGGGCGGGTGGGGGAGAGACCCAGTACTTC.